This T cell receptor beta chain was obtained from a study of blood T cell repertoires in COVID-19. Overall study context: Samples taken during acute and convalescent COVID-19 were collected in the United States, Italy and Spain. From T cells, B-cell-depleted T cells, or PBMCs came the material, which was cDNA or gDNA.

The assay was immunoSEQ multiplex PCR, and TCRdb's table has in-frame clones only and misses some. The repertoire includes roughly 330,000 clones, 70% to 90% of them detected once, and 5.5% to 7% sits in the top ten. With 0 bases clipped from V and 4 bases from J, the junction kept 0 bases outside the gene matches. CDR1 SGHNT and CDR2 YYREEE come from the germline V gene (reference sequence). This CDR3 is 14 amino acids long. Participant ages covered roughly 18 to 89 years across approximately 25 US areas. Turning to this clone: This may stem from a read error, because a much larger clone lies one nucleotide away. Other DNA sequences in the sample encode the same CDR3.

This clonotype was sampled from a woman in her 30s who had recovered from COVID-19. Sequencing input: PBMCs or T cells enriched from blood (not recorded which). The rearrangement joins TRBV5-4 to TRBJ1-1; 10 bases fit TRBD1. The CDR3 DNA follows: TGTGCCAGCAGCTTGGGGACAGGGGGCACTGAAGCTTTCTTT. It encodes CASSLGTGGTEAFF.